The 11 T cell receptor beta chains below all came from one sample that was sequenced in a study of T cell repertoires in aging, cancer and after chemotherapy. Amplification of TCR beta used genomic DNA extracted from peripheral blood. Rearranged V-D-J TRB sequences were amplified with a mixed TRB-A/B primer pool. MiXCR was run by TCRdb on the multiplex PCR reads, yielding one entry per CDR3 protein. The data show 6,000 to 8,500 distinct CDR3 sequences, with about 29% seen just once and around 9% held by the top ten. Sample: blood. The receptor set was obtained from a human donor with a blood cancer.

The V gene is TRBV20-1, the J gene TRBJ1-1; no clear D. From germline, CDR1 is DFQATT and CDR2 SNEGSKA (reference sequence). Trimming cost V 0 bases and J 8 bases, with 22 bases left between them. This CDR3 has 16 residues. The CDR3 loop is CSARDQRWTASYEAFF. In DNA, the CDR3 is TGCAGTGCTAGAGACCAAAGATGGACGGCATCTTACGAAGCTTTCTTT.

On this clonotype itself: A read error is possible here, since a much larger clone lies one base away. The conserved phenylalanine or tryptophan normally closing the CDR3 is absent here, so this likely arose from a read error. The chain joins TRBV19 to TRBJ2-1, with D perhaps given as TRBD1 or TRBD2 (6 bases each). CDR1 and CDR2 from the germline V gene are LNHDA and SQIVND (reference sequence). The CDR3 contains 14 residues. Trimming pared 7 bases from V and 7 bases from J, leaving 17 bases between. CDR3 nucleotide sequence: TGTGCCAGTACTTCGATTGGGGGGCTGAATGAGCAGTTCTTA. This encodes CASTSIGGLNEQFL.

Comment on this clonotype: A much larger clone lies a single base off, so this may be a read error. J is TRBJ1-2 and V is TRBV11-3; perhaps TRBD1 as D (6 bases). This CDR3 comprises 13 residues. CDR1 SGHNT and CDR2 YENEEA come from the germline V gene. Here the CDR3 DNA reads TGTGACAGCAGCAGAAGGGGGAACTATGGCTACACCTTC. It specifies CDSSRRGNYGYTF.

This sequence joins TRBV5-6 and TRBJ1-4; maybe TRBD1 (6 bases). From germline, CDR1 is SGHDT and CDR2 YYEEEE. CDR3 length: 14 residues. Trimming shortened V by 4 bases and J by 8 bases, and 15 bases separated the two germline ends. CDR3: CASSAGQLREKLFF. The CDR3 bases are TGTGCCAGCAGCGCCGGACAGCTCAGGGAAAAACTGTTTTTT. Variable domain in full (rest from reference TRBV5-6 and TRBJ1-4): DAGVTQSPTHLIKTRGQQVTLRCSPKSGHDTVSWYQQALGQGPQFIFQYYEEEERQRGNFPDRFSGHQFPNYSSELNVNALLLGDSALYLCASSAGQLREKLFFGSGTQLSVL.

V is TRBV30 and J is TRBJ2-3; D is ambiguous. This CDR3 is 14 amino acids long. Trimming cost V 5 bases and J 0 bases, with 12 bases left between them. Germline values: CDR1 GTSNPN, CDR2 SVGIG (reference sequence). The CDR3 is CAWLQSSSTDTQYF. For the CDR3, the DNA is TGTGCCTGGCTACAGAGCTCTAGCACAGATACGCAGTATTTT.

The J gene is TRBJ2-7, the V gene TRBV19, with 12 nucleotides matching TRBD2. The germline CDR1 and CDR2 sequences are LNHDA and SQIVND (reference sequence). The trim removed 7 bases at V and 3 bases at J, leaving 22 bases unmatched. The CDR3 is made up of 20 amino acids. The CDR3 DNA reads as TGTGCCAGTAATCTAGCGGGGGGGCTACAGGGTCGGTGGTGCAGCTACGAGCAGTACTTC. Amino acids: CASNLAGGLQGRWCSYEQYF.

The genes are TRBV18 and TRBJ2-5; D is possibly TRBD1 or TRBD2 (5 bases each). The CDR3 is made up of 15 amino acids. Germline V gene data show CDR1 as KGHSH and CDR2 as LQKENI. V was trimmed by 2 bases and J by 0 bases, leaving 10 bases between them. In DNA, the CDR3 is TGTGCCAGCTCACCAAGGGGAGACTACCAAGAGACCCAGTACTTC. This translates into CASSPRGDYQETQYF.

V and J are TRBV12-3 or TRBV12-4 and TRBJ1-2; 8 nucleotides line up with TRBD1. The CDR3 runs to 15 residues. V lost 5 bases, J lost 4 bases, and 9 bases stayed unmatched. The CDR3 loop is CASSEQQGVGYGYTF. In nucleotides, the CDR3 is TGTGCCAGCAGTGAGCAACAGGGGGTGGGCTATGGCTACACCTTC.

This clonotype has just a few counts. V usage is TRBV6-1 and J usage is TRBJ2-7; D is perhaps TRBD1 (5 bases). Germline V gene sequence: CDR1 MNHNS, CDR2 SASEGT. The ends were cut back, 8 bases at V and 1 base at J, with 9 bases in the middle. The CDR3 is 12 residues long. The CDR3 nucleotides are TGTGCCAGCGACAGTTCTTCCTACGAGCAGTACTTC. Protein product: CASDSSSYEQYF.

The CDR3 DNA follows: TGTGCCAGCAGTGACGGGGGGTCGGCGGCAGATACGCAGTATTTT. It translates to CASSDGGSAADTQYF. This chain joins TRBV6-5 and TRBJ2-3; 7 bases line up with TRBD2. Germline V gives CDR1 MNHEY, CDR2 SVGAGI. This CDR3 is 15 amino acids long. V lost 5 bases and J lost 4; bases outside the gene matches: 9.

The V gene is TRBV5-5, the J gene TRBJ1-3; weak D call: TRBD1 (6 bases). Trimming took 5 bases from V and 0 from J, leaving 15 bases between them. Germline CDR1 is SGHKS and CDR2 is YYEKEE (reference sequence). This CDR3 has 16 residues. The CDR3 bases are TGTGCCAGCAGTCTTAGGGGGATTAGCTCTGGAAACACCATATATTTT. Its translation: CASSLRGISSGNTIYF.